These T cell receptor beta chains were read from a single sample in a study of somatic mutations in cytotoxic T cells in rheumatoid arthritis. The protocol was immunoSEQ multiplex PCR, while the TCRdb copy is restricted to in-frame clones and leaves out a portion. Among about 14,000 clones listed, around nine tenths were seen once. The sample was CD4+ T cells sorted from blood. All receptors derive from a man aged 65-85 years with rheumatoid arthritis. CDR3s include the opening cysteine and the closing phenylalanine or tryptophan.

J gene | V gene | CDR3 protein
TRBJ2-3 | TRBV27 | CASRQGYTDTQYF
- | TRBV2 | CASKRTGGSSYEQYF
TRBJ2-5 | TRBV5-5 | CASSIQGQETQYF
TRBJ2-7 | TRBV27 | CASRLAGGIF
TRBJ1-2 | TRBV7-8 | CASTHPGTANYGYTF
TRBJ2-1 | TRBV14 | CASSQDRGTSVNEQFF
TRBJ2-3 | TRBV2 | CASSDRRGGTDTQYF
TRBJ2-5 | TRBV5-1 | CASSLQAQETQYF
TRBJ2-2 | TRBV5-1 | CASTPGTRGRSTGELFF
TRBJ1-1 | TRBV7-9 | CASSSRAGEAFF
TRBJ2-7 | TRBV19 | CASRKAGGRAYEQYF
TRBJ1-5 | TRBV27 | CASRAGQDARQPQHF
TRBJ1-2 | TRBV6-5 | CASSQSNYGYTF
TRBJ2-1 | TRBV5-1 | CASSLDGQDNEQFF
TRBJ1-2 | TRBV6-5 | CASSYLAYGGPYGYTF
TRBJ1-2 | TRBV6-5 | CASSLGGGPYGYTF
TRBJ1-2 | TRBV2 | CASIRGTSHGYTF
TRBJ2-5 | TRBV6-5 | CASSRSGGSFGTQYF
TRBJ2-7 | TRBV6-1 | CASGPTFFGEQYF
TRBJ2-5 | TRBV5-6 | CASSLAFRTGETQYF
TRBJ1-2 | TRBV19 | CASSPGDRSFYGYTF
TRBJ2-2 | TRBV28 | CASSRTSGGVGELFF
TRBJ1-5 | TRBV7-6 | CASSLQSGGNQPQHF
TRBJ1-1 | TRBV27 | CASSLLGGLGTEAFF
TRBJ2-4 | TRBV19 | CASTDRGNIQYF
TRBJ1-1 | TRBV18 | CASSPHGEGEAFF
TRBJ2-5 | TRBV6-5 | CASSYGGAFQETQYF
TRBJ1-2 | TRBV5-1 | CASTSTGRYGYTF
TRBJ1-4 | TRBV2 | CASSETGGREKLFF
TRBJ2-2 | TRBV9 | CASSVYSPGELFF
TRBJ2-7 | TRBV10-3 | CAISESGRTSGEQYF
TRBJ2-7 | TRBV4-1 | CASSQGLAGAYEQYF
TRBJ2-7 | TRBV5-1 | CASSSLAGTYYEQYF
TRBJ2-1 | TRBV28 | CASTLWNLTGTVHEQFF
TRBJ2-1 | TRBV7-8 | CASSPRLGGSSYNEQFF
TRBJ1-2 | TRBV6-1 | CASSVEGRAYGYTF
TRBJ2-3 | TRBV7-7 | CASSLQGASTDTQYF
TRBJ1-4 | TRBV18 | CATSQGAQEKLFF
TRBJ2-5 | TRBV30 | CAFWTSGRQQTQYF
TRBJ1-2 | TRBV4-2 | CASSQEVAGASGYTF
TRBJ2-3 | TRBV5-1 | CASSIQRASTDTQYF
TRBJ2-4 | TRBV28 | CASSSPGLAMAAKNIQYF
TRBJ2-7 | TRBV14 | CASSQGLRYEQYF
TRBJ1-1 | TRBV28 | CATTRPFVGAFF
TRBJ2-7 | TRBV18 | CASSPPGQGYEQYF
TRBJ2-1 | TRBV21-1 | CASSAAQGRTYNEQFF
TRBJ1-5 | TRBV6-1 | CASSRTVEGQPQHF
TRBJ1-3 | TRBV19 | CASSGRMDYGNTIYF
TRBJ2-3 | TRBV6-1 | CASRRGGADTQYF
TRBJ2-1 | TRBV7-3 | CASSGGRGNEQFF
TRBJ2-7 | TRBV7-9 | CASSPRNRGQYEQYF
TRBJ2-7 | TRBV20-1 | CSATRSYEQYF
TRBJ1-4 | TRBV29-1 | CSVRQGSSPKLFF
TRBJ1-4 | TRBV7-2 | CASSLYLTGYSYEKLFF
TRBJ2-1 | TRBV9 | CASSVNSGGYNEQFF
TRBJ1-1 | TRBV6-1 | CAIIKDSAVTEAFF